This TCR beta chain appears in the sequencing data of a study of blood T cell repertoires in COVID-19. Across the whole study: Specimens from acute and convalescent COVID-19 originated in the United States, Italy and Spain. The cDNA or gDNA used as material had been derived from T cells, B-cell-depleted T cells, or PBMCs.

Germline values: CDR1 DFQATT, CDR2 SNEGSKA (reference sequence). The CDR3 spans 11 residues. Trimming removed 5 bases from V and 3 bases from J, with 7 bases in between. Under the authors' procedure: Amplified reference gene primers provided the basis for estimating nucleated cell counts. The repertoire was sequenced with immunoSEQ multiplex PCR; TCRdb's copy has only in-frame clones and lacks some. Clonal size and the V and J genes are those of that table, whereas D and trimming came from the DNA. The table records about 220,000 clones, roughly 75% of them present only once. The genes are TRBV20-1 and TRBJ1-2; no reliable D call. Sequencing was done on a sample of peripheral blood. The sequence was collected from a woman in her 70s with acute or convalescent COVID-19. The CDR3 is CSAPGDYGYTF. CDR3 DNA: TGCAGTGCTCCGGGAGACTATGGCTACACCTTC.